This is a list of T cell receptor beta chains from one sample in a study of cytomegalovirus exposure and HLA in healthy donors. This table comes from immunoSEQ multiplex PCR, and its TCRdb copy is limited to in-frame clones, with some not included. The sample records roughly 190,000 clones, 73% being singletons. Source material: PBMCs. Every receptor here comes from a woman aged 25 to 39 in good health and CMV-seronegative. The conserved cysteine and the conserved F or W are not part of the CDR3 here. A D gene is named only where the DNA matches it firmly.

v_gene	j_gene	d_gene	CDR3aa
TRBV7-2	TRBJ1-2	TRBD1	ASSGTGANYGYT
TRBV7-9	TRBJ2-2	TRBD1	ASSPPKTGGFGELF
TRBV5-1	TRBJ2-3	TRBD2	ASSPRGDRTDTQY
TRBV4-3	TRBJ1-3	.	ASSLGGVPNTIY
TRBV4-1	TRBJ2-1	.	ASSQQRSSYNEQF
TRBV27	TRBJ2-2	TRBD2	ASSSSLTGGPIGELF
TRBV6-1	TRBJ2-5	TRBD2	ASSGAAGGQETQY
TRBV15	TRBJ2-5	TRBD2	ATSRTDRGRPGLAGVETQY
TRBV28	.	.	ASNTGIYEQY
TRBV2	TRBJ1-5	TRBD1	ASSGGSIWDREDQPQH